Below, 18 T cell receptor beta chains from the same sample are listed, as sequenced in a study of blood T cell repertoires in COVID-19. The table came from immunoSEQ multiplex PCR; TCRdb's copy has only in-frame clones and leaves some out. The data contain just over 300,000 clones, about nine tenths of them singletons. The sequencing sample was made of PBMCs or T cells enriched from blood (not recorded which). The receptors come from a man aged 25 to 45 who had recovered from COVID-19.

V and J are TRBV12-3 or TRBV12-4 and TRBJ1-3; D is unresolved. Trimming took 7 bases from V and 7 from J, leaving 14 bases between them. This CDR3 region has 13 residues. The chain's CDR3 is CASKWLRGNTIYF. The CDR3 region has the DNA TGTGCCAGCAAGTGGTTGAGAGGGAACACCATATATTTT.

The gene calls are TRBV3-1 (or the pseudogene TRBV3-2) and TRBJ1-2; D remains unclear. The germline CDR1 and CDR2 sequences are LGHDT and YNNKEL (reference sequence). This CDR3 has 14 amino acids. V lost 0 bases and J 7 bases, leaving 12 bases between the germline ends. CDR3 nucleotides: TGTGCCAGCAGCCAAGATGGGAGAAGTCTTGGCTACACCTTC. The encoded protein is CASSQDGRSLGYTF.

This clone appeared once. J is TRBJ1-5 and V is TRBV6-5; D unclear. The germline V gene encodes CDR1 MNHEY and CDR2 SVGAGI. The ends were cut back, 7 bases at V and 4 bases at J, with 17 bases in the middle. This CDR3 contains 15 residues. The CDR3 sequence is CASTRGGELNQPQHF. The CDR3 DNA follows: TGTGCCAGCACCCGGGGTGGGGAGTTGAATCAGCCCCAGCATTTT.

The J gene is TRBJ2-5, the V gene TRBV30; D is perhaps TRBD2 (6 bases). The germline V gene has CDR1 GTSNPN and CDR2 SVGIG (reference sequence). V was clipped by 4 bases and J by 5 bases, with 11 bases between them. The CDR3 spans 12 residues. This CDR3 reads CAWKARGETQYF. DNA for the CDR3: TGTGCCTGGAAGGCCCGGGGGGAGACCCAGTACTTC.

A single count supports this clone. The chain carries TRBV5-5 and TRBJ2-7; possibly TRBD2 for D (6 bases). Trimming took 2 bases from V and 0 from J, leaving 15 bases between them. The CDR3 totals 16 residues. Germline lookup yields CDR1 SGHKS and CDR2 YYEKEE (reference sequence). For the CDR3, the DNA is TGTGCCAGCAGCTTCGGAGGGACGCAGGGCTCCTACGAGCAGTACTTC. Translated, it gives CASSFGGTQGSYEQYF.

The chain has TRBV12-5 and TRBJ2-7, with 12 bases that match TRBD1. Germline-derived CDR1 and CDR2 are LGHNT and FRNRAP. CDR3 length: 17 residues. V shed 2 bases and J 4 bases; nucleotides not matched to a gene: 9. In nucleotides, the CDR3 is TGTGCTAGTGGTTTGCCCCCGGGACAGGGGGCGGGGTACGAGCAGTACTTC. Translated: CASGLPPGQGAGYEQYF. Full variable domain (missing parts from reference TRBV12-5 and TRBJ2-7): DARVTQTPRHKVTEMGQEVTMRCQPILGHNTVFWYRQTMMQGLELLAYFRNRAPLDDSGMPKDRFSAEMPDATLATLKIQPSEPRDSAVYFCASGLPPGQGAGYEQYFGPGTRLTVT.

The table lists this clone with a count of one. The CDR3 sequence: CTSYAPDIRRGSNGYEQYF. The CDR3 bases are TGCACCAGCTATGCCCCGGACATCCGGAGGGGAAGTAACGGGTACGAGCAGTACTTC. The J gene is TRBJ2-7, the V gene TRBV1; the table's D call TRBD2 went unverified against the DNA. TRBV1 is designated a pseudogene. The CDR3 extends over 19 amino acids.

This clone was seen more than once but under ten times. This CDR3 reads CASSYAADTGELFF. Here the CDR3 DNA reads TGTGCCAGCAGTTACGCGGCAGACACCGGGGAGCTGTTTTTT. This sequence joins TRBV6-5 and TRBJ2-2; D unresolved. Between the trimmed V and J ends, which lost 2 bases and 3 bases, there was a span of 7 bases. Germline CDR1 reads MNHEY; CDR2 reads SVGAGI. The CDR3 consists of 14 residues.

This chain connects TRBV19 to TRBJ1-5, with D unresolved. Trimming removed 5 bases at V and 11 bases at J, with 10 bases between. The CDR3 covers 11 residues. CDR1 and CDR2 from the germline V gene are LNHDA and SQIVND (reference sequence). The CDR3 sequence: CASSAYSAQHF. The CDR3 DNA reads TGTGCCAGTAGTGCATACTCGGCCCAGCATTTT.

The chain couples TRBV7-2 to TRBJ1-2; D not resolved. From germline, CDR1 is SGHTA and CDR2 FQGNSA. The V gene lost 3 bases and the J gene lost 4 bases, with 12 bases spanning the gap. The length of the CDR3 is 14 residues. The chain's CDR3 is CASSLQRYGYGYTF. DNA of the CDR3: TGTGCCAGCAGCTTGCAGCGTTATGGCTATGGCTACACCTTC.

The table lists this clone with a count of one. The chain combines TRBV7-9 with TRBJ2-2; 7 nucleotides match TRBD1. V gave up 5 bases and J gave up 4 bases; unmatched junction bases: 4. Germline V gene lookup returns CDR1 SEHNR and CDR2 FQNEAQ (reference sequence). CDR3 length: 14 residues. The DNA for the CDR3 is TGTGCCAGCAGCCTCAGACAGGGCACCGGGGAGCTGTTTTTT. As protein: CASSLRQGTGELFF.

The chain has TRBV12-5 and TRBJ2-3; D may be TRBD2 (5 bases). V was pared by 1 base and J by 0 bases, with 8 bases between. Germline V gene sequence: CDR1 LGHNT, CDR2 FRNRAP. The CDR3 loop spans 15 amino acids. The CDR3 loop reads CASGLERGSTDTQYF. For the CDR3, the DNA is TGTGCTAGTGGTTTGGAGCGCGGGAGCACAGATACGCAGTATTTT.

This chain uses TRBV20-1 with TRBJ1-2; no firm D call. With 3 bases removed from V and 2 bases from J, the gap between germline ends came to 16 bases. This CDR3 is built from 15 residues. CDR1 and CDR2 (germline): DFQATT, SNEGSKA (reference sequence). The CDR3 region is CSASTRSQKNYGYTF. The CDR3 DNA reads as TGCAGTGCTAGTACGCGATCACAGAAAAACTATGGCTACACCTTC.

The V gene is TRBV5-4, the J gene TRBJ1-2; D gene uncertain. V shed 0 bases and J shed 8 bases, with 11 bases lying between them. The V gene's germline CDR1 is SGHNT and CDR2 YYREEE (reference sequence). The CDR3 loop spans 13 amino acids. The CDR3 protein is CASSLAAREGYTF. In DNA, the CDR3 is TGTGCCAGCAGCTTGGCAGCGAGGGAGGGCTACACCTTC.

The rearrangement links TRBV10-3 to TRBJ1-1; 8 bases are a match to TRBD1. The length of the CDR3 is 13 residues. J was trimmed by 2 bases and V by 6 bases; bases with no gene match: 2. Germline CDR1 and CDR2: ENHRY and SYGVKD. The CDR3 loop is CAISQGANTEAFF. The DNA of the CDR3 is TGTGCCATCAGCCAGGGGGCCAACACTGAAGCTTTCTTT.

The chain uses TRBV4-1 and TRBJ1-1; 10 nucleotides line up with TRBD1. CDR1 MGHRA and CDR2 YSYEKL come from the germline V gene. CDR3 length equals 14 residues. The junction had 5 bases not matched to a gene; V was cut back by 3 bases and J by 7 bases. The CDR3: CASSQATGGFEAFF. CDR3 nucleotides: TGCGCCAGCAGCCAGGCGACAGGGGGCTTTGAAGCTTTCTTT.

This clone was counted at least ten times. The rearrangement links TRBV28 to TRBJ2-1; 10 positions agree with TRBD1. The V segment lost 6 bases and the J segment 4 bases; nucleotides outside the gene matches: 9. The CDR3 loop spans 16 amino acids. Germline assignment: CDR1 MDHEN and CDR2 SYDVKM. DNA of the CDR3: TGTGCCAGCAGAACTACCGGGACAGGGGATTACAATGAGCAGTTCTTC. It codes for CASRTTGTGDYNEQFF.

The V call is TRBV19, the J call TRBJ1-2, with 9 bases identical to TRBD1. This CDR3 spans 16 amino acids. Germline CDR1 is LNHDA and CDR2 is SQIVND (reference sequence). The trim removed 2 bases at V and 7 bases at J, leaving 11 bases unmatched. The CDR3 sequence is CASSIRGQGIFFGYTF. CDR3 in DNA: TGTGCCAGTAGTATACGGGGACAGGGTATATTTTTTGGCTACACCTTC.